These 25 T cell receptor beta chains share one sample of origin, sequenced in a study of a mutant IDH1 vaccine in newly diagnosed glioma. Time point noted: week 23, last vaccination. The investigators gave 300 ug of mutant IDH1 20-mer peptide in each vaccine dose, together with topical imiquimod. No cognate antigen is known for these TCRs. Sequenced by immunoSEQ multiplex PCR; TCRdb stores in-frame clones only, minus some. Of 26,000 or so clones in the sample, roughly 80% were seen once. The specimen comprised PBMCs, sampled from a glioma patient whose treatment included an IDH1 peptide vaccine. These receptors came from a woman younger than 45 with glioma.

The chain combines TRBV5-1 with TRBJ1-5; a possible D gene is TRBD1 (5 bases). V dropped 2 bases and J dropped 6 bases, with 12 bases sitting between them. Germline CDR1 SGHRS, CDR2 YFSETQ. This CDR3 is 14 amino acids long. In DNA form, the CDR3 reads TGCGCCAGCAGCTTTCTGGGGCAAGGTCAGCCCCAGCATTTT. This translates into CASSFLGQGQPQHF.

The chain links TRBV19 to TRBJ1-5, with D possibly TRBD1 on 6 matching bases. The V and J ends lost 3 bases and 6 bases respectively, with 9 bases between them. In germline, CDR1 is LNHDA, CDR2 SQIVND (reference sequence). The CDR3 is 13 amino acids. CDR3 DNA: TGTGCCAGTAGTATCTTAGGGGGTCAGCCCCAGCATTTT. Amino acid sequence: CASSILGGQPQHF.

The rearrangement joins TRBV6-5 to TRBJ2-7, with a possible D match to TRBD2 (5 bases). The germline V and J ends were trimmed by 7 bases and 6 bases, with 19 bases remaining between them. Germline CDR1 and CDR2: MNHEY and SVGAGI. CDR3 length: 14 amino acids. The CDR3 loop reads CASTESRGLGEQYF. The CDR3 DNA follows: TGTGCCAGCACCGAGAGCCGGGGTCTTGGCGAGCAGTACTTC.

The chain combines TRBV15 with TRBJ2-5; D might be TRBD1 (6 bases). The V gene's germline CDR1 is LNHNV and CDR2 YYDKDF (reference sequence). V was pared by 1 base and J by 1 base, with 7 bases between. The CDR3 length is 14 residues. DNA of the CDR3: TGTGCCACCAGCAGAGGGGGGCGCCAAGAGACCCAGTACTTC. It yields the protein CATSRGGRQETQYF.

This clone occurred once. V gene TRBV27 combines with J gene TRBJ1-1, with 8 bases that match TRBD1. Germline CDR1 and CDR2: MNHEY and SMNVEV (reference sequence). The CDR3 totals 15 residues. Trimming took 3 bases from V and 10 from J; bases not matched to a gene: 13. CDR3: CASSLVAGGAFRAFF. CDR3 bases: TGTGCCAGCAGTTTGGTGGCAGGGGGCGCTTTCCGAGCTTTCTTT.

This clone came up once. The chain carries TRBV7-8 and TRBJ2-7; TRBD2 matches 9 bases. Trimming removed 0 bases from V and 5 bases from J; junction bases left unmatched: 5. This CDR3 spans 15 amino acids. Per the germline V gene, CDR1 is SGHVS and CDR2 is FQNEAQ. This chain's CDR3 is CASSLAGLASHEQYF. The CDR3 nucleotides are TGTGCCAGCAGCTTAGCTGGACTAGCGTCCCACGAGCAGTACTTC.

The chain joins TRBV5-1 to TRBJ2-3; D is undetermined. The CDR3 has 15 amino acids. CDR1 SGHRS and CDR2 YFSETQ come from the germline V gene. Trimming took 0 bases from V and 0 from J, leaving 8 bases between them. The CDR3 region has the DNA TGCGCCAGCAGCTTGGCCGATTCTAGCACAGATACGCAGTATTTT. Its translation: CASSLADSSTDTQYF.

The CDR3 region is CASSGYRDGYTF. DNA for the CDR3: TGTGCCAGCAGTGGATACAGGGATGGCTACACCTTC. The V gene is TRBV2, the J gene TRBJ1-2; a possible D gene is TRBD1 (6 bases). Trimming pared 4 bases from V and 6 bases from J, leaving 9 bases between. The CDR3 loop spans 12 amino acids. Per germline, CDR1 SNHLY and CDR2 FYNNEI.

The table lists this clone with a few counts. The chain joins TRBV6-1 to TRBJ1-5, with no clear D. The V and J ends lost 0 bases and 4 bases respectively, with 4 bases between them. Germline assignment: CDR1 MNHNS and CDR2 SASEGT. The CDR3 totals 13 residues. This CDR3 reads CASSEALNQPQHF. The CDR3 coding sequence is TGTGCCAGCAGTGAAGCGCTTAATCAGCCCCAGCATTTT.

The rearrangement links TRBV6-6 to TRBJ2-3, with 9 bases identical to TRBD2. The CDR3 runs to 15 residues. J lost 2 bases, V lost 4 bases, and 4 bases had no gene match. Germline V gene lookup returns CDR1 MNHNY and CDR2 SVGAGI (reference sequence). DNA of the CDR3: TGTGCCAGCAGTTTAGCGGGGGCCTCCACAGATACGCAGTATTTT. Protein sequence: CASSLAGASTDTQYF.

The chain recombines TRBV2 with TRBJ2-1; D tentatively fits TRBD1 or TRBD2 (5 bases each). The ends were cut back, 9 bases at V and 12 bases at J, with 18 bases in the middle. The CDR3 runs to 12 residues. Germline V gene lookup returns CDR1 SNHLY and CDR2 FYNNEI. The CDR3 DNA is TGTGCCAGTCGTGGGGGTATGGGATGGCAGTTCTTC. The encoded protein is CASRGGMGWQFF.

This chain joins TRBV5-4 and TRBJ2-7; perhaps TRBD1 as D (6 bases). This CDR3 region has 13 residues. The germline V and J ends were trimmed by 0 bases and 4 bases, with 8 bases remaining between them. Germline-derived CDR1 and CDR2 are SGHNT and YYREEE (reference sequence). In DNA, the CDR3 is TGTGCCAGCAGCTTGGCCGGACAGTACGAGCAGTACTTC. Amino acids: CASSLAGQYEQYF.

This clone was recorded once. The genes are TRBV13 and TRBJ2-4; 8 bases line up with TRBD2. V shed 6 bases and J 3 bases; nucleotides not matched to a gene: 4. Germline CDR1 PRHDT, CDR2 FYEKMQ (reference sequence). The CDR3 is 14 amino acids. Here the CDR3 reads CASRRGGGKNIQYF. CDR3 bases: TGTGCCAGCAGACGGGGGGGAGGCAAAAACATTCAGTACTTC.

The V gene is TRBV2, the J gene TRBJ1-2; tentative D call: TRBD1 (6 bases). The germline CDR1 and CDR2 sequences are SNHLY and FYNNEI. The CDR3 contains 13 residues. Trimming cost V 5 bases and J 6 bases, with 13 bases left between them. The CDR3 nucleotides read TGTGCCAGCAGTTATGACAGGCGGCATGGCTACACCTTC. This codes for CASSYDRRHGYTF.

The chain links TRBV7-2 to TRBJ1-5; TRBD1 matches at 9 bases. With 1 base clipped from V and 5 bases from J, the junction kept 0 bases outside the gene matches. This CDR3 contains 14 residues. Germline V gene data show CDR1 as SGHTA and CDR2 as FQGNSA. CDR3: CASSLGTGDQPQHF. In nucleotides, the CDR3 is TGTGCCAGCAGCTTAGGGACAGGGGATCAGCCCCAGCATTTT.

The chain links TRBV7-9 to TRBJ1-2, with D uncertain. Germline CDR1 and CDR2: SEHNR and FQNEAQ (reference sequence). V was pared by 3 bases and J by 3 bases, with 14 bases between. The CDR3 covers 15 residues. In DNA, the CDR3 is TGTGCCAGCAGCTTCGGGAGAACCTTTGACTATGGCTACACCTTC. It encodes CASSFGRTFDYGYTF.

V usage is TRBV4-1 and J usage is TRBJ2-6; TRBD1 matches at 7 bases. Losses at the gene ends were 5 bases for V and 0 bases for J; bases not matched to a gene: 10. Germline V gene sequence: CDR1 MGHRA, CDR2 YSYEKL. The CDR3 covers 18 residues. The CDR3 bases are TGCGCCAGCAGCGAGCCGGGACAGACCTTCTCTGGGGCCAACGTCCTGACTTTC. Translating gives CASSEPGQTFSGANVLTF.

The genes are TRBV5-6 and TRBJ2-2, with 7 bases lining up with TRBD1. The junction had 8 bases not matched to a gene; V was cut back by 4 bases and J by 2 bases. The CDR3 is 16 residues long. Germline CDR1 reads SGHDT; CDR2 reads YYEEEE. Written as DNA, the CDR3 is TGTGCCAGCAGCGCAACGGACAGGCTCAACACCGGGGAGCTGTTTTTT. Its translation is CASSATDRLNTGELFF.

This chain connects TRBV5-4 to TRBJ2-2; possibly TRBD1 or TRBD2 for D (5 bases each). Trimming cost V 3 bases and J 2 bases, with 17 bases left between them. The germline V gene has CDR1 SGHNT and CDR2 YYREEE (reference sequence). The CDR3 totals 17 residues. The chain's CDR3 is CASSSELRGANTGELFF. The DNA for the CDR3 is TGTGCCAGCAGCTCGGAATTGCGAGGGGCCAACACCGGGGAGCTGTTTTTT.

CDR3 region: CASTGLGVTGELFF. The CDR3 coding sequence is TGTGCCAGCACGGGGCTTGGTGTCACCGGGGAGCTGTTTTTT. The chain couples TRBV25-1 to TRBJ2-2; the D call may be TRBD1 or TRBD2 (5 bases each). Germline CDR1 reads MGHDK; CDR2 reads SYGVNS. There are 14 residues in the CDR3. V was trimmed by 7 bases and J by 4 bases, leaving 13 bases between them.

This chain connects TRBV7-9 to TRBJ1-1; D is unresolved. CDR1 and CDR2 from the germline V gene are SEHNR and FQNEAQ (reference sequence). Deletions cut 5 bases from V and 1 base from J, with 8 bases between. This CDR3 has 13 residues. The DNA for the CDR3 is TGTGCCAGCAGCCTAGGAGCGAACACTGAAGCTTTCTTT. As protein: CASSLGANTEAFF. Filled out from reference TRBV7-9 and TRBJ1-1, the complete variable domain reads DTGVSQNPRHKITKRGQNVTFRCDPISEHNRLYWYRQTLGQGPEFLTYFQNEAQLEKSRLLSDRFSAERPKGSFSTLEIQRTEQGDSAMYLCASSLGANTEAFFGQGTRLTVV.

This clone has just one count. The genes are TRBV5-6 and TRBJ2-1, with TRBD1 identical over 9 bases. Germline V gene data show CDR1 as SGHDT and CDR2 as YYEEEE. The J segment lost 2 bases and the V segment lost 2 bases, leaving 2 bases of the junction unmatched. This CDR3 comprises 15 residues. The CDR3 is CASSLQGATYNEQFF. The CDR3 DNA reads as TGTGCCAGCAGCTTACAGGGGGCTACCTACAATGAGCAGTTCTTC.

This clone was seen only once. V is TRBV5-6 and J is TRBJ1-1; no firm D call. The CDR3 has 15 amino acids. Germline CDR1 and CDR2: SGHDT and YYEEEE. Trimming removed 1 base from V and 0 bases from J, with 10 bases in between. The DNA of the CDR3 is TGTGCCAGCAGCTTGTGGGGATCGCTGAACACTGAAGCTTTCTTT. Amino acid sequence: CASSLWGSLNTEAFF.

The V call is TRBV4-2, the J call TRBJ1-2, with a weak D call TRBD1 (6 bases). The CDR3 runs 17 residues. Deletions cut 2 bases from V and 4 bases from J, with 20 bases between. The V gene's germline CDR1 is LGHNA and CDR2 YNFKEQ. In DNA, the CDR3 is TGTGCCAGCAGCCAATTCCAAGGAGGGGGGCAGGGCTATGGCTACACCTTC. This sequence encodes CASSQFQGGGQGYGYTF.

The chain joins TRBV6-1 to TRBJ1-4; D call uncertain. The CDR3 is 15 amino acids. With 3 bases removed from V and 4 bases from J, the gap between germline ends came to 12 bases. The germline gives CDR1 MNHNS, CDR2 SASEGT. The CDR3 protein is CASSDVRLNNEKLFF. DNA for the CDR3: TGTGCCAGCAGTGATGTAAGGCTTAATAATGAAAAACTGTTTTTT.